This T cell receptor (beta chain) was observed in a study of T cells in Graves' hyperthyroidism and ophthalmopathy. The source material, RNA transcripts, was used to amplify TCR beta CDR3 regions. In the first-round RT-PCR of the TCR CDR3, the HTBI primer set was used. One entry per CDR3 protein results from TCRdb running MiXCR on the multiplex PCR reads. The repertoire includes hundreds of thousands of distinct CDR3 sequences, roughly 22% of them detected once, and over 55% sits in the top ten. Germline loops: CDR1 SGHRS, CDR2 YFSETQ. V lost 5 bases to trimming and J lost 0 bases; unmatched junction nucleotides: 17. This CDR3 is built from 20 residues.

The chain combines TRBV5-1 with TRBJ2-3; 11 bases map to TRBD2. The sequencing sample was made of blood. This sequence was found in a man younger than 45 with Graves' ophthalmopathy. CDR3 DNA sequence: TGCGCCAGCAGAGTACCTAGCGGGAGGTCAAAGGAGGGGAGCACAGATACGCAGTATTTT. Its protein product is CASRVPSGRSKEGSTDTQYF.